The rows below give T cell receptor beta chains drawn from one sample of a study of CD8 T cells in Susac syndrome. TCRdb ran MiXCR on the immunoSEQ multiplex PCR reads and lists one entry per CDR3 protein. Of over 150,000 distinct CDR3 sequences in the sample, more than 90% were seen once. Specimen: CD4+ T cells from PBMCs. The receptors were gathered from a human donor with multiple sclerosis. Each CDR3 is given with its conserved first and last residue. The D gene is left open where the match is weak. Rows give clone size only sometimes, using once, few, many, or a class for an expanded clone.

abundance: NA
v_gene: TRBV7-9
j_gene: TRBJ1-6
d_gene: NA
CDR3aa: CASSLGGSPNSPLHF
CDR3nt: TGTGCCAGCAGCTTGGGTGGCAGCCCGAATTCACCCCTCCACTTT

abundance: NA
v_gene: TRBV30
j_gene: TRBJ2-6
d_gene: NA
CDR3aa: CVTRSGANVLTF
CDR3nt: TGTGTTACACGCTCTGGGGCCAACGTCCTGACTTTC

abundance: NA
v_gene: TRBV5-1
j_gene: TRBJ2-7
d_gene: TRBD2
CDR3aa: CASSLSSGVSYEQYF
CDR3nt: TGCGCCAGCAGCTTGAGCAGCGGGGTCTCCTACGAGCAGTACTTC

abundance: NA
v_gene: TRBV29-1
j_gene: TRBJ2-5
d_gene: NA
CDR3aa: CSVEGTASETQYF
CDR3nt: TGCAGCGTTGAAGGGACAGCGAGCGAGACCCAGTACTTC

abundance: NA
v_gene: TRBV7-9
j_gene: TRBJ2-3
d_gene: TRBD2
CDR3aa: CASSFLGGDTQYF
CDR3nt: TGTGCCAGCAGCTTCTTGGGAGGGGATACGCAGTATTTT

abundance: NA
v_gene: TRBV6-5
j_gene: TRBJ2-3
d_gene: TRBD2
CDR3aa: CASSYRGLAGSTDTQYF
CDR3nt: TGTGCCAGCAGTTACCGGGGACTAGCGGGGAGCACAGATACGCAGTATTTT

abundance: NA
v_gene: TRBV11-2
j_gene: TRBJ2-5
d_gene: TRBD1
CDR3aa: CASRKQGANRETQYF
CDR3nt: TGTGCCAGCAGGAAACAGGGGGCCAATCGCGAGACCCAGTACTTC

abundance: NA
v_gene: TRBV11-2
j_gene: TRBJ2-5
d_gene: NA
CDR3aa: CASSLTDGQETQYF
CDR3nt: TGTGCCAGCAGCTTAACAGACGGCCAAGAGACCCAGTACTTC

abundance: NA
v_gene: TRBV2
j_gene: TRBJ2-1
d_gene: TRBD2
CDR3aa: CARTSGSNEQFF
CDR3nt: TGTGCCAGAACTAGCGGGAGCAATGAGCAGTTCTTC

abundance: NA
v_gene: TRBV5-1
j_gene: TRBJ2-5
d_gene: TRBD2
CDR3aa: CASSPGTSGDQTQYF
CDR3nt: TGCGCCAGCAGCCCCGGAACTAGCGGGGACCAGACCCAGTACTTC

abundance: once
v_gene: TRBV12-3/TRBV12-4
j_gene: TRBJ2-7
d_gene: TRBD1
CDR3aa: CASSSLDREWDEQYF
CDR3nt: TGTGCCAGCAGTTCTTTGGACAGGGAGTGGGACGAGCAGTACTTC

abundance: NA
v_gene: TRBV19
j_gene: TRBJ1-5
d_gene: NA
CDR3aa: CASSSRTDQPQHF
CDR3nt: TGTGCCAGTAGTTCGAGGACTGATCAGCCCCAGCATTTT

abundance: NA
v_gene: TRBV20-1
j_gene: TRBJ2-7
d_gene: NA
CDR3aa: CSATLSENEQYF
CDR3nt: TGCAGTGCCACACTCTCGGAAAACGAGCAGTACTTC

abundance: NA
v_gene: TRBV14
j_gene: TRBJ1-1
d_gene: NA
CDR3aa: CASSLLDGMNTEAFF
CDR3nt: TGTGCCAGCAGCCTCCTGGACGGCATGAACACTGAAGCTTTCTTT

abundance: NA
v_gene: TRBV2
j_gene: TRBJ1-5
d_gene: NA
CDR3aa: CASRGGQPQHF
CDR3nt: TGTGCCAGCAGGGGGGGTCAGCCCCAGCATTTT

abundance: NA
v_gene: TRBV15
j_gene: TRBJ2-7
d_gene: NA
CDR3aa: CATSPRRGEQYF
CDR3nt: TGTGCCACCAGCCCTCGGCGGGGTGAGCAGTACTTC

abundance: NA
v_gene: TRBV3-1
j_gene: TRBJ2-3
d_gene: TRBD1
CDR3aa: CASRDRATDTQYF
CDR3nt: TGTGCCAGCCGGGACAGGGCCACAGATACGCAGTATTTT

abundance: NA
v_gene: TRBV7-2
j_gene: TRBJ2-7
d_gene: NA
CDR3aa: CASSPGRGERYEQYF
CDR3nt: TGTGCCAGCAGCCCGGGCCGGGGCGAGCGGTACGAGCAGTACTTC

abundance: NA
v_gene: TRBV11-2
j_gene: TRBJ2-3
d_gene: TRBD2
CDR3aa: CASSFGGADTQYF
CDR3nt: TGTGCCAGCAGCTTCGGGGGGGCAGATACGCAGTATTTT